This T cell receptor (beta chain) was obtained from a study of T cell responses to AZD1222 COVID-19 vaccine. The junction had 7 bases not matched to a gene; V was cut back by 1 base and J by 7 bases. This CDR3 has 15 residues. Per the germline V gene, CDR1 is LGHNT and CDR2 is FRNRAP. This clone was observed a single time. Its antigen is currently unknown. Study-level results: Clonal diversity may have been underestimated, and the donors were mostly white British, with more females than males. Two AZD1222 doses significantly raised spike-specific TCR breadth and depth over controls.

Clones were sequenced by immunoSEQ multiplex PCR, and TCRdb holds only the in-frame ones, with some missing. The sample includes some 90,000 clones, roughly 88% seen only once; the top ten take about an eighth. The sequenced sample was peripheral blood, obtained on day 0 of AZD1222 vaccination. This receptor was obtained from an adult in good health. The chain has TRBV12-5 and TRBJ1-5, with 7 nucleotides matching TRBD1. The CDR3 protein is CASGLDRGQWQPQHF. CDR3 nucleotide sequence: TGTGCTAGTGGTTTGGACAGGGGACAATGGCAGCCCCAGCATTTT.